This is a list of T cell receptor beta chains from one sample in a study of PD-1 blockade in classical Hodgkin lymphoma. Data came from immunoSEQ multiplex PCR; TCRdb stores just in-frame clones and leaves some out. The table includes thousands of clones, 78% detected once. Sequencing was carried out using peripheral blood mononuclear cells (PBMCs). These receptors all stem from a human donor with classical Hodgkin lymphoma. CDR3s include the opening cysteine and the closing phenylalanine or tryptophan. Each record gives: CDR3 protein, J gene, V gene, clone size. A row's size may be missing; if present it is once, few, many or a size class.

CDR3: CASSSDRANEKLFF
J: TRBJ1-4
V: TRBV7-2
size: -

CDR3: CASSSVIEQFF
J: TRBJ2-1
V: TRBV5-8
size: -

CDR3: CASSLGPPRGKLFF
J: TRBJ1-4
V: TRBV5-1
size: -

CDR3: CASSELAGGHNEQFF
J: TRBJ2-1
V: TRBV2
size: once

CDR3: CASSAMILGAFF
J: TRBJ1-1
V: TRBV25-1
size: -

CDR3: CASRPSGANVLTF
J: TRBJ2-6
V: TRBV25-1
size: once

CDR3: CASSEDGGDTQYF
J: TRBJ2-3
V: TRBV6-1
size: few

CDR3: CASSLRRGYGYTF
J: TRBJ1-2
V: TRBV27
size: -

CDR3: CATRESGDEQFF
J: TRBJ2-1
V: TRBV27
size: once

CDR3: CASIPTLGTDTQYF
J: TRBJ2-3
V: TRBV5-1
size: -

CDR3: CASSLSIRGLNNEQFF
J: TRBJ2-1
V: TRBV27
size: -

CDR3: CASSPSGGLDTEAFF
J: TRBJ1-1
V: TRBV5-1
size: -

CDR3: CASSPNRGNEQFF
J: TRBJ2-1
V: TRBV18
size: -

CDR3: CASSDFFGGYTF
J: TRBJ1-2
V: TRBV6-4
size: few

CDR3: CASSPGTSGRSEQYF
J: TRBJ2-7
V: TRBV5-4
size: -

CDR3: CASSESPEGTRELFF
J: TRBJ2-2
V: TRBV6-1
size: once

CDR3: CASSQVAGDADTQYF
J: TRBJ2-3
V: TRBV4-1
size: -

CDR3: CASSVDGSLETQYF
J: TRBJ2-5
V: TRBV9
size: few

CDR3: CAISEFSRQNTGELFF
J: TRBJ2-2
V: TRBV10-3
size: -

CDR3: CASSRGDREYEQYF
J: TRBJ2-7
V: TRBV7-9
size: -

CDR3: CASSIGEDQETQYF
J: TRBJ2-5
V: TRBV19
size: once

CDR3: CASRPWDRDYGYTF
J: TRBJ1-2
V: TRBV27
size: -

CDR3: CASSLGRLDEKLFF
J: TRBJ1-4
V: TRBV5-1
size: -

CDR3: CASSLTGGREQFF
J: TRBJ2-1
V: TRBV27
size: few

CDR3: CASSLAESGNEQFF
J: TRBJ2-1
V: TRBV7-9
size: -

CDR3: CASSGEQGGNQPQHF
J: TRBJ1-5
V: TRBV2
size: -

CDR3: CAWTPGLLNTEAFF
J: TRBJ1-1
V: TRBV30
size: -

CDR3: CASSLSRGGLTGELFF
J: TRBJ2-2
V: TRBV13
size: -

CDR3: CASSASSGRNEQFF
J: TRBJ2-1
V: TRBV9
size: few

CDR3: CAISAKGRAGDEQFF
J: TRBJ2-1
V: TRBV10-3
size: -

CDR3: CASKTQGADEQFF
J: TRBJ2-1
V: TRBV2
size: -

CDR3: CASSEDTGGGNTIYF
J: TRBJ1-3
V: TRBV6-1
size: -

CDR3: CATSRVAGRGTDTQYF
J: TRBJ2-3
V: TRBV15
size: -

CDR3: CSAVGQGGTWTEAFF
J: TRBJ1-1
V: TRBV29-1
size: few

CDR3: CASRPYGQEETQYF
J: TRBJ2-5
V: TRBV5-6
size: -

CDR3: CASSPGTSRSTDTQYF
J: TRBJ2-3
V: TRBV5-4
size: -

CDR3: CARPMVRKTYGYTF
J: TRBJ1-2
V: TRBV5-3
size: -

CDR3: CASSSPTGVITDTQYF
J: TRBJ2-3
V: TRBV7-2
size: -

CDR3: CASSEDSWNEQFF
J: TRBJ2-1
V: TRBV18
size: -

CDR3: CASSLRQGSYEQYF
J: TRBJ2-7
V: TRBV11-2
size: once

CDR3: CASSLGGRAPTDTQYF
J: TRBJ2-3
V: TRBV5-4
size: -

CDR3: CASSLREGATYEQYF
J: TRBJ2-7
V: TRBV11-2
size: -

CDR3: CASSESVTDPNQPQHF
J: TRBJ1-5
V: TRBV25-1
size: -

CDR3: CASRRDHYNEQFF
J: TRBJ2-1
V: TRBV2
size: -

CDR3: CASRPPGTDTQYF
J: TRBJ2-3
V: TRBV6-5
size: -

CDR3: CASNMGGPGGTDTQYF
J: TRBJ2-3
V: TRBV2
size: -

CDR3: CASLREDRGEAFF
J: TRBJ1-1
V: TRBV5-1
size: -

CDR3: CASSTVGRQETQYF
J: TRBJ2-5
V: TRBV5-6
size: few

CDR3: CASSLGLNEKLFF
J: TRBJ1-4
V: TRBV5-8
size: -

CDR3: CASSADSSSYEQYF
J: TRBJ2-7
V: TRBV18
size: -

CDR3: CASRIDPGTGDTEAFF
J: TRBJ1-1
V: TRBV19
size: -

CDR3: CASSGWTSVNYEQYF
J: TRBJ2-7
V: TRBV6-1
size: few

CDR3: CASSPETANTGELFF
J: TRBJ2-2
V: TRBV18
size: -

CDR3: CASSLPTPDTQYF
J: TRBJ2-3
V: TRBV5-6
size: -

CDR3: CASSQYERTGGKGKLFF
J: TRBJ1-4
V: TRBV4-1
size: -

CDR3: CASSQDPGQGARNIQYF
J: TRBJ2-4
V: TRBV4-2
size: -

CDR3: CSAGVGYEQYF
J: TRBJ2-7
V: TRBV20-1
size: once